This T cell receptor (beta chain) was documented in a study of CD8 T cells in ankylosing spondylitis. This clonotype was observed many times. Its matching antigen is unknown. Study-level results: Seemingly distinctive of ankylosing spondylitis blood was a TCR beta motif formed by eight highly homologous variants. From matched ankylosing spondylitis synovial fluid, disease-linked clones were reportedly recovered at significantly enriched levels. Reactive arthritis synovial fluid and blood previously showed some of these motif variants.

J was trimmed by 3 bases and V by 4 bases; bases with no gene match: 10. The CDR3 covers 18 residues. Germline values: CDR1 LGHNA, CDR2 YNFKEQ. TCRdb used MiXCR to reprocess the 5' RACE reads, holding one entry per CDR3 protein. The sample holds roughly 250,000 distinct CDR3 sequences, roughly a tenth seen once. Sequencing was carried out using blood, either unsorted or a sorted T cell fraction (not recorded which). The TCR comes from a male donor with ankylosing spondylitis or in good health (not recorded which). The V call is TRBV4-2, the J call TRBJ2-5, with 14 bases identical to TRBD2. The CDR3 DNA follows: TGTGCCAGCAGCCGGTTGGGGCTGACTAGCGGGAGGGAAGAGACCCAGTACTTC. Translating it yields CASSRLGLTSGREETQYF.